What follows are 12 T cell receptor beta chains derived from one specimen sequenced in a study of OX40 agonist ivuxolimab in advanced cancers. The assay was immunoSEQ multiplex PCR, and TCRdb's table has in-frame clones only and misses some. The data show around 100,000 clones, more than 95% seen once. The sequences come from CD4+ or CD8+ T cells sorted from blood, collected in a trial of the OX40 agonist ivuxolimab. The receptors stem from an adult with an advanced solid tumor such as melanoma, head and neck, liver or kidney cancer.

The chain uses TRBV25-1 and TRBJ1-1; D is unclear. The germline V gene encodes CDR1 MGHDK and CDR2 SYGVNS. V lost 3 bases, J lost 6 bases, and 14 bases lay in between. The CDR3 sequence is 14 residues long. The CDR3 DNA reads as TGTGCCAGCAGTGACCCCGACCTTGGCGCTGAAGCTTTCTTT. Translation gives CASSDPDLGAEAFF.

The chain recombines TRBV4-1 with TRBJ2-7; D uncertain. Trimming stripped 4 bases from V and 1 base from J, with 8 bases between. Germline loops: CDR1 MGHRA, CDR2 YSYEKL. The CDR3 contains 13 residues. The CDR3 sequence: CASSPTPSYEQYF. As DNA, the CDR3 is TGCGCCAGCAGCCCTACCCCTTCCTACGAGCAGTACTTC.

The chain is built from TRBV30 and TRBJ2-5; the match to TRBD1 covers 7 bases. The CDR3 is 13 amino acids. V was clipped by 3 bases and J by 6 bases; unmatched bases: 7. Germline CDR1 is GTSNPN and CDR2 is SVGIG (reference sequence). In nucleotides, the CDR3 is TGTGCCTGGAGGGCTAGACAGGGCCAGACCCAGTACTTC. Its protein product is CAWRARQGQTQYF.

This chain uses TRBV6-5 with TRBJ1-1; D call uncertain. This CDR3 spans 13 amino acids. V was cut by 2 bases and J by 2 bases, with 6 bases left in between. The germline gives CDR1 MNHEY, CDR2 SVGAGI. CDR3 in amino acids: CASSYRVNTEAFF. The CDR3 bases are TGTGCCAGCAGTTACCGGGTCAACACTGAAGCTTTCTTT.

The V gene is TRBV5-6, the J gene TRBJ1-1, with no clear D. V was clipped by 2 bases and J by 6 bases, with 14 bases between them. Germline CDR1 and CDR2: SGHDT and YYEEEE. The CDR3 sequence is 14 residues long. The CDR3 spells CASSLNLAVPEAFF. CDR3 DNA: TGTGCCAGCAGCTTAAATCTAGCGGTACCTGAAGCTTTCTTT. Full variable domain (missing parts from reference TRBV5-6 and TRBJ1-1): DAGVTQSPTHLIKTRGQQVTLRCSPKSGHDTVSWYQQALGQGPQFIFQYYEEEERQRGNFPDRFSGHQFPNYSSELNVNALLLGDSALYLCASSLNLAVPEAFFGQGTRLTVV.

The chain employs TRBV10-2 and TRBJ1-2, with 10 bases matching TRBD1. V shed 4 bases and J 4 bases; nucleotides not matched to a gene: 3. Germline-derived CDR1 and CDR2 are WSHSY and SAAADI. The CDR3 loop spans 14 amino acids. Here the CDR3 reads CASSAGQGSYGYTF. CDR3 sequence (DNA): TGCGCCAGCAGTGCGGGACAGGGGAGCTATGGCTACACCTTC.

V gene TRBV6-5 combines with J gene TRBJ2-7; weak D call: TRBD2 (6 bases). V lost 3 bases, J lost 7 bases, and 16 bases lay in between. This CDR3 has 14 amino acids. Per the germline V gene, CDR1 is MNHEY and CDR2 is SVGAGI. The CDR3 bases are TGTGCCAGCAGTTATCTGACGGGAGCGGTGGAGCAGTACTTC. Its translation is CASSYLTGAVEQYF.

The chain employs TRBV11-2 and TRBJ1-4; 10 bases map to TRBD1. Germline values: CDR1 SGHAT, CDR2 FQNNGV. Losses at the gene ends were 5 bases for V and 7 bases for J; bases not matched to a gene: 13. This CDR3 is 17 amino acids long. The CDR3 is CASSPRPTGTGVEKLFF. The CDR3 coding sequence is TGTGCCAGCAGCCCTCGTCCTACTGGGACAGGGGTTGAAAAACTGTTTTTT.

The chain has TRBV11-1 and TRBJ2-7, with D tentatively TRBD1 or TRBD2 (6 bases each). The V end was cut by 3 bases, the J end by 0 bases, with 9 bases between. The CDR3 is made up of 14 amino acids. Germline V gives CDR1 SGHAT, CDR2 FQDESV (reference sequence). In DNA form, the CDR3 reads TGTGCCAGCAGCTTCGAGGGGGGCTCCTACGAGCAGTACTTC. It specifies CASSFEGGSYEQYF.

The genes are TRBV2 and TRBJ1-5; D is possibly TRBD1 (5 bases). V lost 6 bases and J 3 bases, leaving 6 bases between the germline ends. CDR3 length: 12 amino acids. Germline V gene sequence: CDR1 SNHLY, CDR2 FYNNEI. CDR3 nucleotides: TGTGCCAGCAGGACAGACAATCAGCCCCAGCATTTT. This codes for CASRTDNQPQHF.

This rearrangement joins TRBV6-1 to TRBJ2-1; unclear D gene. Looked up from germline, CDR1 is MNHNS and CDR2 is SASEGT. The CDR3 has 13 residues. The ends were cut back, 6 bases at V and 5 bases at J, with 11 bases in the middle. The CDR3 sequence is CASRESADNEQFF. The CDR3 DNA reads as TGTGCCAGCAGGGAGTCGGCCGACAATGAGCAGTTCTTC.

J is TRBJ2-7 and V is TRBV20-1; D uncertain. Germline values: CDR1 DFQATT, CDR2 SNEGSKA (reference sequence). This CDR3 comprises 10 residues. V was shortened by 7 bases and J by 5 bases, with 9 bases between the two germline ends. The CDR3 sequence: CSVAWDEQYF. CDR3 coding DNA: TGCAGTGTGGCCTGGGACGAGCAGTACTTC.